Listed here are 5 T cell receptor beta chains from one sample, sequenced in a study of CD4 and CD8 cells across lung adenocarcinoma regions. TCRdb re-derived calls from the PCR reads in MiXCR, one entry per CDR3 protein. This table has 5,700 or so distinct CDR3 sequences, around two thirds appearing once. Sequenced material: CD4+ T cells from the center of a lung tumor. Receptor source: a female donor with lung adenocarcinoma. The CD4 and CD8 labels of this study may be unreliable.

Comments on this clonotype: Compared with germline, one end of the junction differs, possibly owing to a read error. The CDR3 spells CASGPGLGGKNTQYF. For the CDR3, the DNA is TGTGCCAGCGGCCCGGGGCTGGGAGGCAAAAACACTCAGTACTTC. J is TRBJ2-4 and V is TRBV3-1; maybe TRBD2 (6 bases). CDR3 length equals 15 residues. CDR1 and CDR2 from the germline V gene are LGHDT and YNNKEL (reference sequence).

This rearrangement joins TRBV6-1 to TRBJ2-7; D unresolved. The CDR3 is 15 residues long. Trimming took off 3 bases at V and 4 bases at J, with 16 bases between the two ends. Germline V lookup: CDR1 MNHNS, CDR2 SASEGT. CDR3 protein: CASSEAVLLFYEQYF. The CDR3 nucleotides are TGTGCCAGCAGTGAGGCGGTTCTCCTATTTTACGAGCAGTACTTC.

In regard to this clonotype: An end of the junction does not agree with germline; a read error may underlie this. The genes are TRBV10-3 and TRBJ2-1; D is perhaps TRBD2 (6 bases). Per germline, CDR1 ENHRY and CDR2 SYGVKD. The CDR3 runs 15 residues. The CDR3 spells CAISEGRRTNGELFF. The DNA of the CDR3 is TGTGCCATCAGCGAGGGGAGGAGGACCAACGGTGAGCTGTTTTTC.

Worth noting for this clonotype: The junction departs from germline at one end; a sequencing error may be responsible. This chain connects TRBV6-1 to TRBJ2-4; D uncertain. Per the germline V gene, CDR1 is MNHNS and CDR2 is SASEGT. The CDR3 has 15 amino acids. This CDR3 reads CASSEGPDAKNIQYF. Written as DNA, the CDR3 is TGTGCCAGCAGCGAAGGGCCGGACGCCAAAAATATTCAGTACTTC.

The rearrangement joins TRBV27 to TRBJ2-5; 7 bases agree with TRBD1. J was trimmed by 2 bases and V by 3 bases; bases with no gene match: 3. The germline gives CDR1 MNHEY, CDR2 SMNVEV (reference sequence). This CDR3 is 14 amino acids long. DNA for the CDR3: TGTGCCAGCAGTTTGACACAGGGGCAAGAGACCCAGTACTTC. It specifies CASSLTQGQETQYF.